This TCR beta chain came from a study of blood T cell repertoires in COVID-19. Data came from immunoSEQ multiplex PCR; TCRdb stores just in-frame clones and leaves some out. The table lists some 300,000 clones, roughly 84% of them singletons. The V gene's germline CDR1 is SGDLS and CDR2 YYNGEE. CDR3 size: 17 residues. The V gene end was trimmed by 4 bases and the J gene end by 0 bases; junction bases not matched to a gene: 10. The J gene is TRBJ1-2, the V gene TRBV9, with 9 nucleotides matching TRBD1. The sequence came from a woman in her thirties who had recovered from COVID-19. Specimen: PBMCs or T cells enriched from blood (not recorded which). CDR3 loop: CASSLGTGPIPNYGYTF. The DNA of the CDR3 is TGTGCCAGCAGCCTCGGGACAGGGCCCATTCCTAACTATGGCTACACCTTC.